This is a list of T cell receptor beta chains from one sample in a study of T cell responses to AZD1222 COVID-19 vaccine. This table comes from immunoSEQ multiplex PCR, and its TCRdb copy is limited to in-frame clones, with some not included. Among 84,000 or so clones listed, over 75% were seen once. The starting material was peripheral blood, obtained on day 0 of MenACWY control vaccination. The receptors originated from an adult in good health. Both conserved end residues are trimmed from each CDR3.

V	J	CDR3
TRBV10-2	TRBJ1-5	ASSGPGQGGGLNQPQH
TRBV11-2	TRBJ2-5	ASSLEGQFQETQY
TRBV4-1	TRBJ2-1	ASSQDRGSYNEQF
TRBV5-4	TRBJ1-4	ASSLDRHSEKLF
TRBV12-3/TRBV12-4	TRBJ1-2	ASSAGQSYGYT
TRBV4-1	TRBJ1-5	ASSQEQGGNQPQH
TRBV28	TRBJ1-2	ASSLAGAGDYGYT
TRBV6-6	TRBJ1-3	ASSYTASTSGNTIY
TRBV4-1	TRBJ1-3	ASSQDAGGNTIY
TRBV28	TRBJ1-4	ASSFLHEKLF
TRBV6-2/TRBV6-3	TRBJ2-2	ASSYSIQRGTYTGELF
TRBV7-6	TRBJ2-1	ASSLVAGSHNEQF
TRBV5-6	TRBJ1-2	ASSLGRGVT
TRBV9	TRBJ2-6	ASSVAPSPSGANVLT
TRBV24-1	TRBJ2-1	ATSDFRGANSYNEQF
TRBV6-5	TRBJ2-2	ASSYPQSPNTGELF
TRBV9	TRBJ2-7	ASSVDGSSHSYEQY
TRBV27	TRBJ1-1	ASGKWNTEAF
TRBV19	TRBJ2-1	ASSMGQFPYNEQF
TRBV6-6	TRBJ2-7	ASSYLQVSYEQY
TRBV7-6	TRBJ1-2	ASSLETGLGYGYT
TRBV4-3	TRBJ1-2	ASSQDRDRAYGYT
TRBV20-1	TRBJ1-3	SARTGNTIY
TRBV2	TRBJ1-2	ASSGYGGYT
TRBV29-1	TRBJ1-1	SGNRGNTEAF
TRBV30	TRBJ1-5	ACRQNSNQPQH
TRBV25-1	TRBJ2-3	ASSETGGAGDTQY
TRBV15	TRBJ1-3	ATSNSVASGNTIY
TRBV30	TRBJ2-5	AWKGLGEGETQY
TRBV27	TRBJ1-1	ASTRGLLAF
TRBV4-3	TRBJ1-2	ASSQDLDRAALRGYT
TRBV5-5	TRBJ1-2	ASSFSRPQGGYT
TRBV28	TRBJ2-7	ASWGGGRSYEQY
TRBV3-1/TRBV3-2	TRBJ2-3	ASSRGGGTDTQY
TRBV18	TRBJ1-2	ASSPGTGVFSGYT